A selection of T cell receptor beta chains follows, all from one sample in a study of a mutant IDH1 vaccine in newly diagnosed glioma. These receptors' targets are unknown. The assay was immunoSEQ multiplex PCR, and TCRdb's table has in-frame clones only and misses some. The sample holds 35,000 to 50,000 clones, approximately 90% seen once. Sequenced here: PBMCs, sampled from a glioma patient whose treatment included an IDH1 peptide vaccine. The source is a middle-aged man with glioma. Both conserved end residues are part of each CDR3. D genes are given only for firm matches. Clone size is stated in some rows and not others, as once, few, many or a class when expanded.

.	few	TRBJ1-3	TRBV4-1	TGCGCCAGCAAGTCCGGATACTCTGGAAACACCATATATTTT	CASKSGYSGNTIYF
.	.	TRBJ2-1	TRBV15	TGTGCCACCAGCCCCCCAGGGGCGACAGTGCGGGATGAGCAGTTCTTC	CATSPPGATVRDEQFF
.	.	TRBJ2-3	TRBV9	TGTGCCAGCAGCTCCCCCCCGTCAGATACGCAGTATTTT	CASSSPPSDTQYF
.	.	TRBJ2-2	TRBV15	TGTGCCACCAGTCCGGACAGGGAGGGTACCGGGGAGCTGTTTTTT	CATSPDREGTGELFF
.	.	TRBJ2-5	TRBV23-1	TGCGCCAGCAGTCAATCGTGGGGGTGGAGGGCTGAGACCCAGTACTTC	CASSQSWGWRAETQYF
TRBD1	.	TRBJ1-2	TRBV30	TGTGCCTGGGATGGGAGACAGGGAAATGGCTACACCTTC	CAWDGRQGNGYTF
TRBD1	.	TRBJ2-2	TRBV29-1	TGCAGCGTTGAGTCATCGGGACAGGAGAACACCGGGGAGCTGTTTTTT	CSVESSGQENTGELFF
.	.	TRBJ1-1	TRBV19	TGTGCCAGTACCACGGCAGGGCTGAACACTGAAGCTTTCTTT	CASTTAGLNTEAFF
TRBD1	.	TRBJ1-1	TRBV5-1	TGCGCCAGCAGCGCAGGACAGGGATCGGGCACTGAAGCTTTCTTT	CASSAGQGSGTEAFF
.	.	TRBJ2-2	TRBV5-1	TGCGCCAGCAGAGCGGGCACGGAGAACGGGGAGCTGTTTTTT	CASRAGTENGELFF
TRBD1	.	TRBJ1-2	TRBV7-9	TGTGCCAGCGGTCAGACAGGGATAACGTGGGGCTACACCTTC	CASGQTGITWGYTF
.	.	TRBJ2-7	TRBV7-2	TGTGCCAGCAGCCAAGACCACCTGGCGGGACCGGGGCAGTACTTC	CASSQDHLAGPGQYF
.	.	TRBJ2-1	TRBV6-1	TGTGCCAGCAGTGAAAGGGGCTCCTACAATGAGCAGTTCTTC	CASSERGSYNEQFF
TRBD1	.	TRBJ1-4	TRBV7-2	TGTGCCAGCAGCCACCGGACAGGGGAGAACGAAAAACTGTTTTTT	CASSHRTGENEKLFF
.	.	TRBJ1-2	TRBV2	TGTGCCAGCAGGGGAGACAGCCCGCTCTATGGCTACACCTTC	CASRGDSPLYGYTF
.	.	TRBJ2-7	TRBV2	TGTGCCAGCAGTGAATCATGGGGCCCCTACGAGCAGTACTTC	CASSESWGPYEQYF
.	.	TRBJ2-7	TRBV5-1	TGCGCCAGCAGCTTGGCTTGGGACCTCTCCTACGAGCAGTACTTC	CASSLAWDLSYEQYF
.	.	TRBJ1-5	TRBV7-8	TGTGCCAGCAGTGGTGACAGCCATAGCAATCAGCCCCAGCATTTT	CASSGDSHSNQPQHF
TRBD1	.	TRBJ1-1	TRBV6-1	TGTGCCAGCAGTGTTTCAGGGGGCTCCACTGAAGCTTTCTTT	CASSVSGGSTEAFF
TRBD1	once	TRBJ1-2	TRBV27	TGTGCCAGCAGTTTCTCGATAGGGGACAGGGTATATGGCTACACCTTC	CASSFSIGDRVYGYTF
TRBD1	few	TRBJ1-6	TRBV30	TGTGCCTGGAGTGTTTGGGGAGCCGGGACAGAAGATAATTCACCCCTCCACTTT	CAWSVWGAGTEDNSPLHF
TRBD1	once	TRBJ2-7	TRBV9	TGTGCCAGCAGCGCCGGGGGCAGGGGGCGCTACGAGCAGTACTTC	CASSAGGRGRYEQYF
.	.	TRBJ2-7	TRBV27	TGTGCCAGCAGTTTATCCGGGGACATCTACGAGCAGTACTTC	CASSLSGDIYEQYF
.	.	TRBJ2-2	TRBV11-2	TGTGCCAGCAGCTTATATGCGGGACTCAGAAACACCGGGGAGCTGTTTTTT	CASSLYAGLRNTGELFF
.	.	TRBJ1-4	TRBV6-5	TGTGCCAGCAGTTACGCCCTTAATGAAAAACTGTTTTTT	CASSYALNEKLFF
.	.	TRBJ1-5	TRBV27	TGTGCCAGCAGTTTAAGTCGCCCCAATCAGCCCCAGCATTTT	CASSLSRPNQPQHF
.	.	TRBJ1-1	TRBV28	TGTGCCAGCAGTTTATTTAAGAACAGGGTCTCTGAAGCTTTCTTT	CASSLFKNRVSEAFF
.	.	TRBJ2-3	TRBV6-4	TGTGCCAGCAGTCTGGACCGGGGAGATACGCAGTATTTT	CASSLDRGDTQYF